Given below is one TCR beta chain in context. The antigen is unknown. This CDR3 is 12 amino acids long. V lost 7 bases and J 4 bases, leaving 10 bases between the germline ends. Random-hexamer reverse transcription was applied to roughly 0.45 to 1 ug RNA. TCRdb passed the immunoSEQ multiplex PCR reads through MiXCR, listing each CDR3 protein once. This table has approximately 190,000 distinct CDR3 sequences, under 97% appearing once. This entry is derived from a study of CD8 T cells in Susac syndrome. Broader study findings: In Susac syndrome, CD4+ T cell repertoires lacked any clonal expansion.

Sequencing of TCR beta was performed on blood CD8+ and CD4+ T cells. V usage is TRBV12-3 or TRBV12-4 and J usage is TRBJ1-2; D call uncertain. Sequences were obtained from CD4+ T cells from PBMCs. The sequence was obtained from a human donor with Susac syndrome. Here the CDR3 reads CASTFSSYGYTF. For the CDR3, the DNA is TGTGCCAGCACCTTTAGTTCCTATGGCTACACCTTC.